Below, one TCR beta chain is given with its context. Antigen specificity is unknown. Reverse transcribing all isolated RNA meant expressed TCRB transcripts were sequenced. This table comes from immunoSEQ multiplex PCR, and its TCRdb copy is limited to in-frame clones, with some not included. The profile shows 100,000 to 150,000 clones, around 10% of them singletons. Blood was collected once per donor into heparin, averaging roughly 120 mL. CD45RO/CCR7/CD25/CD127/CD95/CD27 sorting isolated CD4+ naive, central memory, regulatory and stem cell-like memory cells. The V and J ends lost 4 bases and 4 bases respectively, with 13 bases between them. Per the germline V gene, CDR1 is LGHNA and CDR2 is YNFKEQ. There are 15 residues in the CDR3. The data originate from a study of beta chain features in type 1 diabetes. Study outcomes and limitations: Moderate but significant shortening of TCRB CDR3s was recorded in all four CD4+ subsets from Type 1 diabetes patients. More deletions and fewer insertions at VDJ junctions were found in patients with type 1 diabetes.

This chain connects TRBV4-2 to TRBJ1-4, with D possibly TRBD1 on 5 matching bases. The specimen was central memory CD4+ T cells from blood. The origin of this receptor is a man aged 25-40 years with type 1 diabetes. Written as DNA, the CDR3 is TGTGCCAGCAGCCTAGGACACCCATATAATGAAAAACTGTTTTTT. This gives the protein CASSLGHPYNEKLFF.